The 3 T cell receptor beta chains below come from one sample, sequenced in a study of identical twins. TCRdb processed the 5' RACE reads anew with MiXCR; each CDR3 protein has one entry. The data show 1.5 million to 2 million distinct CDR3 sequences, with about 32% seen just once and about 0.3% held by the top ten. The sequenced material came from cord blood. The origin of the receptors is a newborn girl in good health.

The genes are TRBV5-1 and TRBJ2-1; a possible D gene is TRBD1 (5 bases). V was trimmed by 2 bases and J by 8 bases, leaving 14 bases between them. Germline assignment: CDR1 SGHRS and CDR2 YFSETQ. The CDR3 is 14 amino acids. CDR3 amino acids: CASSFYQGADEQFF. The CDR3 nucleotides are TGCGCCAGCAGCTTCTATCAGGGTGCAGATGAGCAGTTCTTC. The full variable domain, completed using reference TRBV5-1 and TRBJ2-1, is KAGVTQTPRYLIKTRGQQVTLSCSPISGHRSVSWYQQTPGQGLQFLFEYFSETQRNKGNFPGRFSGRQFSNSRSEMNVSTLELGDSALYLCASSFYQGADEQFFGPGTRLTVL.

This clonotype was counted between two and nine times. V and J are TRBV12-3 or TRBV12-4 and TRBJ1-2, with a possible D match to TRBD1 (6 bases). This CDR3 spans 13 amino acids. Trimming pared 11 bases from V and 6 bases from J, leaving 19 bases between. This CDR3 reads CAARGGARHGYTF. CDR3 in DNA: TGTGCCGCCCGCGGGGGGGCAAGACATGGCTACACCTTC.

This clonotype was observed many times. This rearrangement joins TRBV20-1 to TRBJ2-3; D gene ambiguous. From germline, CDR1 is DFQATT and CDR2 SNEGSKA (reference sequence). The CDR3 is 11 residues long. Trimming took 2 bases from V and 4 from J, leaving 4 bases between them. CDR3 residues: CSARNSDTQYF. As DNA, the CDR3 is TGCAGTGCTAGAAACTCAGATACGCAGTATTTT.